Each of the 27 T cell receptor beta chains below was sequenced from the same sample in a study of cytomegalovirus exposure and HLA in healthy donors. The PCR had 60 Vbeta and 13 Jbeta primers. Sequenced by immunoSEQ multiplex PCR; TCRdb stores in-frame clones only, minus some. The sample has about 43,000 clones, around 53% seen once. Sequenced sample: PBMCs. Source of these receptors: a man aged 55 to 70 in good health and CMV-seronegative.

A remark on this clone: An end of the junction differs from the germline gene, which may be a read error. This rearrangement joins TRBV7-9 to TRBJ2-1; TRBD2 matches at 9 bases. This CDR3 is built from 13 residues. CDR1 and CDR2 (germline): SEHNR, FQNEAQ (reference sequence). CDR3 region: CASLAGYNKEQFF. CDR3 nucleotides: TGTGCCAGCCTAGCGGGGTACAACAAGGAGCAGTTCTTC. The whole variable domain, remainder taken from reference TRBV7-9 and TRBJ2-1, is DTGVSQNPRHKITKRGQNVTFRCDPISEHNRLYWYRQTLGQGPEFLTYFQNEAQLEKSRLLSDRFSAERPKGSFSTLEIQRTEQGDSAMYLCASLAGYNKEQFFGPGTRLTVL.

V and J are TRBV29-1 and TRBJ1-1, with 8 bases identical to TRBD1. This CDR3 spans 12 amino acids. Germline V gene sequence: CDR1 SQVTM, CDR2 ANQGSEA. V shed 5 bases, J shed 4 bases, and the junction held 3 bases outside the gene matches. The DNA of the CDR3 is TGCAGCGTTATTACAGGGGGCACTGAAGCTTTCTTT. It encodes CSVITGGTEAFF. The whole variable domain, filled in from reference TRBV29-1 and TRBJ1-1, reads SAVISQKPSRDICQRGTSLTIQCQVDSQVTMMFWYRQQPGQSLTLIATANQGSEATYESGFVIDKFPISRPNLTFSTLTVSNMSPEDSSIYLCSVITGGTEAFFGQGTRLTVV.

This chain links TRBV6-5 with TRBJ1-5; maybe TRBD1 (5 bases). CDR1 is MNHEY, CDR2 SVGAGI, per germline. The CDR3 covers 15 residues. V shed 6 bases and J shed 1 base, with 13 bases lying between them. The CDR3 region has the DNA TGTGCCAGCAGCCCCGGGGGGTTCAGCAATCAGCCCCAGCATTTT. Translating gives CASSPGGFSNQPQHF.

This clone appeared a few times. J is TRBJ2-1 and V is TRBV15; D is undetermined. Germline CDR1 and CDR2: LNHNV and YYDKDF (reference sequence). The CDR3 has 13 residues. With 1 base removed from V and 6 bases from J, the gap between germline ends came to 7 bases. The CDR3 nucleotides are TGTGCCACCAGCAGAGGCGCGGCCAATGAGCAGTTCTTC. Protein: CATSRGAANEQFF.

This clone appeared a few times. The J gene is TRBJ1-5, the V gene TRBV6-6, with a weak D call TRBD1 (6 bases). V was cut by 9 bases and J by 0 bases, with 12 bases left in between. The V gene's germline CDR1 is MNHNY and CDR2 SVGAGI (reference sequence). The CDR3 runs to 14 residues. CDR3 in amino acids: CASQTGLSNQPQHF. CDR3 sequence (DNA): TGTGCCAGTCAGACAGGCCTTAGCAATCAGCCCCAGCATTTT.

The table lists this clone with a few counts. J is TRBJ2-2 and V is TRBV2; 9 bases line up with TRBD1. Per the germline V gene, CDR1 is SNHLY and CDR2 is FYNNEI. The V segment lost 6 bases and the J segment 4 bases; nucleotides outside the gene matches: 3. This CDR3 spans 14 amino acids. The CDR3 loop is CASRGQGSTGELFF. DNA of the CDR3: TGTGCCAGCAGGGGACAGGGAAGCACCGGGGAGCTGTTTTTT.

The chain carries TRBV7-2 and TRBJ2-1; 13 bases match TRBD2. The V gene end was trimmed by 5 bases and the J gene end by 9 bases; junction bases not matched to a gene: 13. The germline V gene encodes CDR1 SGHTA and CDR2 FQGNSA. This CDR3 has 17 residues. The CDR3 loop is CASSKSGGTSGNVEQFF. CDR3 in DNA: TGTGCCAGCAGCAAAAGCGGGGGGACTAGCGGGAATGTTGAGCAGTTCTTC. Looking up the rest from reference TRBV7-2 and TRBJ2-1 gives the full variable domain: GAGVSQSPSNKVTEKGKDVELRCDPISGHTALYWYRQSLGQGLEFLIYFQGNSAPDKSGLPSDRFSAERTGGSVSTLTIQRTQQEDSAVYLCASSKSGGTSGNVEQFFGPGTRLTVL.

This clone was seen a few times. The chain uses TRBV1 and TRBJ1-3. TRBV1 counts as a pseudogene. This CDR3 region has 17 residues. The CDR3 DNA reads TGCACCAGCAGCGAAGCCGCTCACGGGAACTCTGGAAACACCATATATTTT. It is translated as CTSSEAAHGNSGNTIYF.

The chain is built from TRBV9 and TRBJ2-7, with 8 positions matching TRBD1. V trimming: 1 base; J trimming: 6 bases; junction bases outside the gene matches: 6. Germline CDR1 and CDR2: SGDLS and YYNGEE. The CDR3 is 14 amino acids. DNA of the CDR3: TGTGCCAGCAGCGTACAGGGGGCCGAGGGCGAGCAGTACTTC. Residues: CASSVQGAEGEQYF.

As DNA, the CDR3 is TGCGCCAGCAGGCCGGACAGCATCAGCACTGAAGCTTTCTTT. It translates to CASRPDSISTEAFF. V is TRBV5-1 and J is TRBJ1-1; D perhaps matches TRBD1 (6 bases). The germline V and J ends were trimmed by 5 bases and 4 bases, with 15 bases remaining between them. Per germline, CDR1 SGHRS and CDR2 YFSETQ. The CDR3 is made up of 14 amino acids.

The rearrangement links TRBV5-8 to TRBJ2-1, with 16 bases fitting TRBD2. The trim removed 1 base at V and 1 base at J, leaving 5 bases unmatched. CDR1 and CDR2 from the germline V gene are SGHTS and YDEGEE. The CDR3 contains 19 residues. CDR3: CASSLLGLAGGKSYNEQFF. For the CDR3, the DNA is TGTGCCAGCAGCTTGTTGGGACTAGCGGGAGGGAAGTCCTACAATGAGCAGTTCTTC.

V gene TRBV13 combines with J gene TRBJ1-2, with a weak D call TRBD1 (6 bases). The germline CDR1 and CDR2 sequences are PRHDT and FYEKMQ (reference sequence). CDR3 length: 13 amino acids. The ends were cut back, 5 bases at V and 4 bases at J, with 11 bases in the middle. The CDR3 DNA reads TGTGCCAGCAGCACTCGGACAGCCTATGGCTACACCTTC. Its translation: CASSTRTAYGYTF.

The CDR3 DNA reads as TGTGCCAGCAGTTTGGTAGCGGGAGGGCCTGGGCCCTACAATGAGCAGTTCTTC. Its protein product is CASSLVAGGPGPYNEQFF. V gene TRBV27 combines with J gene TRBJ2-1; 11 bases fit TRBD2. J gave up 2 bases and V 3 bases, and 9 bases lay outside the gene matches. The CDR3 is 18 amino acids. From germline, CDR1 is MNHEY and CDR2 SMNVEV (reference sequence).

The genes are TRBV19 and TRBJ1-4; possible D gene TRBD1, 6 bases. Trimming removed 3 bases from V and 10 bases from J, with 9 bases in between. This CDR3 has 12 amino acids. Germline V CDR1 and CDR2: LNHDA, SQIVND (reference sequence). The chain's CDR3 is CASSIARGKLFF. CDR3 bases: TGTGCCAGTAGTATTGCCAGGGGAAAACTGTTTTTT.

This chain uses TRBV11-2 with TRBJ2-3; 12 bases fit TRBD2. The ends lost 4 bases at V and 6 bases at J; junction bases unmatched: 8. Germline V lookup: CDR1 SGHAT, CDR2 FQNNGV. The CDR3 runs to 16 residues. CDR3 sequence reads: CASSSSTSGRWDTQYF. In DNA form, the CDR3 reads TGTGCCAGCAGCTCTTCGACTAGCGGGAGATGGGATACGCAGTATTTT. Full variable domain (outside the CDR3, taken from reference TRBV11-2 and TRBJ2-3): EAGVAQSPRYKIIEKRQSVAFWCNPISGHATLYWYQQILGQGPKLLIQFQNNGVVDDSQLPKDRFSAERLKGVDSTLKIQPAKLEDSAVYLCASSSSTSGRWDTQYFGPGTRLTVL.

The chain employs TRBV2 and TRBJ1-2; a weak D match, TRBD1 (5 bases). With 7 bases removed from V and 3 bases from J, the gap between germline ends came to 15 bases. This CDR3 has 14 amino acids. The germline gives CDR1 SNHLY, CDR2 FYNNEI. CDR3 DNA sequence: TGTGCCAGCACCATTAGGGGTTTGGACTATGGCTACACCTTC. Its translation: CASTIRGLDYGYTF.

This chain links TRBV10-3 with TRBJ2-7; D is unresolved. The CDR3 is 12 amino acids. V lost 2 bases, J lost 4 bases, and 6 bases lay in between. Germline V CDR1 and CDR2: ENHRY, SYGVKD. The DNA of the CDR3 is TGTGCCATCAGTGAGGTCCAGTACGAGCAGTACTTC. Amino acid sequence: CAISEVQYEQYF.

This clone showed up just a few times. V usage is TRBV4-2 and J usage is TRBJ2-1; D remains unclear. The V end lost 1 base, the J end lost 9 bases, and 7 bases lay between the germline ends. This CDR3 is built from 12 residues. Germline CDR1 LGHNA, CDR2 YNFKEQ. The CDR3 loop reads CASSQATGEQFF. DNA for the CDR3: TGTGCCAGCAGCCAAGCGACGGGTGAGCAGTTCTTC.

J is TRBJ2-1 and V is TRBV5-4, with 9 bases that match TRBD2. Trimming cost V 1 base and J 6 bases; bases outside gene matches: 2. The CDR3 has 14 residues. The germline V gene has CDR1 SGHNT and CDR2 YYREEE (reference sequence). CDR3 region: CASSLTSGSNEQFF. The CDR3 DNA follows: TGTGCCAGCAGCTTGACTAGCGGGTCCAATGAGCAGTTCTTC.

The genes are TRBV12-5 and TRBJ1-5, with no clear D. Germline lookup yields CDR1 LGHNT and CDR2 FRNRAP. V lost 0 bases and J lost 2, with 20 bases in between. The CDR3 is made up of 19 amino acids. CDR3 DNA: TGTGCTAGTGGTTTGGTAACCTGGGCCGAGGGCTACCGCAATCAGCCCCAGCATTTT. It translates to CASGLVTWAEGYRNQPQHF. Drawing the rest from reference TRBV12-5 and TRBJ1-5, the complete variable domain is DARVTQTPRHKVTEMGQEVTMRCQPILGHNTVFWYRQTMMQGLELLAYFRNRAPLDDSGMPKDRFSAEMPDATLATLKIQPSEPRDSAVYFCASGLVTWAEGYRNQPQHFGDGTRLSIL.

J is TRBJ2-1 and V is TRBV30, with 10 positions matching TRBD1. J was trimmed by 7 bases and V by 5 bases; bases with no gene match: 2. From germline, CDR1 is GTSNPN and CDR2 SVGIG (reference sequence). The CDR3 is made up of 12 amino acids. CDR3 coding DNA: TGTGCCTGGGGGGACAGGGGTAATGAGCAGTTCTTC. Protein: CAWGDRGNEQFF. The variable domain in full, completed from reference TRBV30 and TRBJ2-1, reads SQTIHQWPATLVQPVGSPLSLECTVEGTSNPNLYWYRQAAGRGLQLLFYSVGIGQISSEVPQNLSASRPQDRQFILSSKKLLLSDSGFYLCAWGDRGNEQFFGPGTRLTVL.

The table lists this clone with a count of one. The V and J genes are TRBV6-1 and TRBJ1-2, with 8 bases that match TRBD1. CDR1 and CDR2 from the germline V gene are MNHNS and SASEGT. This CDR3 region has 15 residues. Trimming removed 8 bases from V and 3 bases from J; junction bases left unmatched: 11. Here the CDR3 DNA reads TGTGCCAGCGCCAGAGACAGGGGAGGGGACTATGGCTACACCTTC. This gives the protein CASARDRGGDYGYTF.

This clone has only one observation. The chain has TRBV30 and TRBJ2-7; a possible D gene is TRBD2 (6 bases). V was cut by 5 bases and J by 2 bases, with 16 bases left in between. Germline V gene lookup returns CDR1 GTSNPN and CDR2 SVGIG (reference sequence). CDR3 length: 14 residues. CDR3: CAWAGDLVTYEQYF. The CDR3 nucleotides read TGTGCCTGGGCCGGGGACTTAGTTACCTACGAGCAGTACTTC.

The chain recombines TRBV4-1 with TRBJ1-3; no firm D call. This CDR3 contains 15 residues. V was trimmed by 0 bases and J by 9 bases, leaving 15 bases between them. Germline loops: CDR1 MGHRA, CDR2 YSYEKL. The CDR3 here is CASSQDDGLGGTIYF. As DNA, the CDR3 is TGCGCCAGCAGCCAAGACGACGGTTTAGGCGGCACCATATATTTT.

The V call is TRBV7-6, the J call TRBJ1-1; tentative D call: TRBD1 (5 bases). Germline V CDR1 and CDR2: SGHVS, FNYEAQ. This CDR3 has 14 residues. Trimming stripped 1 base from V and 4 bases from J, with 10 bases between. The CDR3 protein is CASSLGRVGTEAFF. The CDR3 DNA follows: TGTGCCAGCAGCTTAGGCAGGGTCGGCACTGAAGCTTTCTTT.

CDR3 coding DNA: TGTGCCTGGAGTCCCAAATCTGGGGCCAACGTCCTGACTTTC. Translating gives CAWSPKSGANVLTF. V is TRBV30 and J is TRBJ2-6; D remains unclear. V was trimmed by 2 bases and J by 1 base, leaving 6 bases between them. The CDR3 contains 14 residues. The V gene's germline CDR1 is GTSNPN and CDR2 SVGIG (reference sequence).

This clone has more than one count but fewer than ten. The V gene is TRBV15, the J gene TRBJ2-1, with a weak D call TRBD2 (6 bases). Trimming left V 1 base short and J 7 bases short, with 17 bases between. The CDR3 is 16 amino acids. The germline gives CDR1 LNHNV, CDR2 YYDKDF (reference sequence). The CDR3 sequence: CATSRVAGLGWNEQFF. The DNA of the CDR3 is TGTGCCACCAGCAGAGTCGCGGGGCTGGGGTGGAATGAGCAGTTCTTC.